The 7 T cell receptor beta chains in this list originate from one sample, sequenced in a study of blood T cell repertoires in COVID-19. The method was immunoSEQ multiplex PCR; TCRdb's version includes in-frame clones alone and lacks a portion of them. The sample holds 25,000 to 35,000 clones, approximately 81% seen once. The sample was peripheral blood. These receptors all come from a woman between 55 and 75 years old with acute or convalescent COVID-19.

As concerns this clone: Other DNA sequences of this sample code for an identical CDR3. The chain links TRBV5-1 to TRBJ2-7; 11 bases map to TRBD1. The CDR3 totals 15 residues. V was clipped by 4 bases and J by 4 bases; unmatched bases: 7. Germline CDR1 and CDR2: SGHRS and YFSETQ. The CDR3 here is CASSPRTGGGYEQYF. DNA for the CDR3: TGCGCCAGCAGCCCCCGGACAGGGGGCGGTTACGAGCAGTACTTC.

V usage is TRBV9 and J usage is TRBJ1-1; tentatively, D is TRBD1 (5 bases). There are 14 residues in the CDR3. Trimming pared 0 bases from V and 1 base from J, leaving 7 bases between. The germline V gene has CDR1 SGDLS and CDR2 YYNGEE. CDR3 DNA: TGTGCCAGCAGCGTAGAGCAGGGGAACACTGAAGCTTTCTTT. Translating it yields CASSVEQGNTEAFF.

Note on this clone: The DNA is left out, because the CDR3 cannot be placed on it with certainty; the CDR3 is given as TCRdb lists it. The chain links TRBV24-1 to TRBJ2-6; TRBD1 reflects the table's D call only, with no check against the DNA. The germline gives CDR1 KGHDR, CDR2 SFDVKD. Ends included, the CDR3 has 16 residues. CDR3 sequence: CATRPGFGSGANVPTF.

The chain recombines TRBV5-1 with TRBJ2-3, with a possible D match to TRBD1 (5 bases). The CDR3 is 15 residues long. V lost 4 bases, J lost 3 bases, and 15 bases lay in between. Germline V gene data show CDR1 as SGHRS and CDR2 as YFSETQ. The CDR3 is CASSATGDRTDTQYF. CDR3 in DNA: TGCGCCAGCAGCGCGACCGGTGACAGAACAGATACGCAGTATTTT.

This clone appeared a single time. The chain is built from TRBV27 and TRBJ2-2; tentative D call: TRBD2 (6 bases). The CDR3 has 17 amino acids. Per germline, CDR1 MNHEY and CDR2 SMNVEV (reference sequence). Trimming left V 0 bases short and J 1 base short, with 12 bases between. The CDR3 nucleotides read TGTGCCAGCAGTTTATCGGGGTGGCGGGGGAACACCGGGGAGCTGTTTTTT. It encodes CASSLSGWRGNTGELFF.

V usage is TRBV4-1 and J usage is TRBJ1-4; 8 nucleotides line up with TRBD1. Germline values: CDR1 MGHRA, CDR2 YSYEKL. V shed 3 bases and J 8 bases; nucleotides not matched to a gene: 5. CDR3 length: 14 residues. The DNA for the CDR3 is TGCGCCAGCAGCCACCCGACAGGGGACGAAAAACTGTTTTTT. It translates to CASSHPTGDEKLFF.

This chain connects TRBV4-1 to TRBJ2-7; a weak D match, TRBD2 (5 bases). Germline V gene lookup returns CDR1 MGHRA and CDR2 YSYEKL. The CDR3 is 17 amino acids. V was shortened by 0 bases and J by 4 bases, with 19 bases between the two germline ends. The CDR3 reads CASSQDFGGLRSYEQYF. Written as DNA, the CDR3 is TGCGCCAGCAGCCAAGACTTTGGAGGCCTAAGATCTTACGAGCAGTACTTC.